Each of the 20 T cell receptor beta chains below was sequenced from the same sample in a study of blood T cell repertoires in COVID-19. Some clones are missing from TCRdb's copy, which holds only in-frame ones; the method was immunoSEQ multiplex PCR. Here the sample spans approximately 52,000 clones, 70% to 90% being singletons. Sequences were obtained from peripheral blood. These receptor sequences come from a man in his sixties or seventies with acute or convalescent COVID-19.

The V and J genes are TRBV29-1 and TRBJ2-1; maybe TRBD2 (7 bases). CDR1 SQVTM and CDR2 ANQGSEA come from the germline V gene. The length of the CDR3 is 15 residues. With 7 bases removed from V and 0 bases from J, the gap between germline ends came to 16 bases. The CDR3 here is CSAPRGASSYNEQFF. Written as DNA, the CDR3 is TGCAGCGCCCCTCGGGGGGCGAGCTCCTACAATGAGCAGTTCTTC.

The chain carries TRBV27 and TRBJ2-2; D not certain. This CDR3 region has 17 residues. Trimming shortened V by 5 bases and J by 0 bases, and 16 bases separated the two germline ends. Germline V gives CDR1 MNHEY, CDR2 SMNVEV (reference sequence). CDR3 sequence: CASSKVSRVANTGELFF. The CDR3 DNA follows: TGTGCCAGCAGTAAAGTTTCTCGGGTCGCGAACACCGGGGAGCTGTTTTTT.

DNA for the CDR3: TGTGCCAGCAGCGTTGGACAGCCAGGGGATACGCAGTATTTT. Amino acid sequence: CASSVGQPGDTQYF. This rearrangement joins TRBV9 to TRBJ2-3, with D possibly matching TRBD1 (6 bases). The CDR3 length is 14 residues. Trimming stripped 2 bases from V and 6 bases from J, with 13 bases between. Germline assignment: CDR1 SGDLS and CDR2 YYNGEE.

This chain links TRBV6-6 with TRBJ1-1; D not certain. The CDR3 totals 16 residues. Germline V gives CDR1 MNHNY, CDR2 SVGAGI (reference sequence). Trimming took off 2 bases at V and 0 bases at J, with 13 bases between the two ends. CDR3 amino acids: CASSYRPGQMNTEAFF. The CDR3 DNA follows: TGTGCCAGCAGTTACAGGCCAGGCCAAATGAACACTGAAGCTTTCTTT.

Written as DNA, the CDR3 is TGTGCCAGCAGTTTATTGGGTCAGGGGGTAGACACTGAAGCTTTCTTT. It translates to CASSLLGQGVDTEAFF. The V call is TRBV28, the J call TRBJ1-1, with TRBD1 matching 7 bases. V was clipped by 1 base and J by 3 bases; unmatched bases: 8. The CDR3 is made up of 16 amino acids. In germline, CDR1 is MDHEN, CDR2 SYDVKM.

The J gene is TRBJ1-1, the V gene TRBV4-2; D is uncertain. Germline-derived CDR1 and CDR2 are LGHNA and YNFKEQ. This CDR3 spans 16 amino acids. V lost 0 bases, J lost 4 bases, and 15 bases lay in between. CDR3 bases: TGTGCCAGCAGCCAAGATACGAGAGCGGGGTTCACTGAAGCTTTCTTT. This translates into CASSQDTRAGFTEAFF.

V gene TRBV4-2 combines with J gene TRBJ2-3, with 8 bases that match TRBD1. Germline V gene sequence: CDR1 LGHNA, CDR2 YNFKEQ. The V and J ends lost 1 base and 5 bases, in that order; junction bases with no gene match: 5. This CDR3 comprises 15 residues. Here the CDR3 DNA reads TGTGCCAGCAGCCAAGTTCGGACAGGGCTAGATACGCAGTATTTT. Protein sequence: CASSQVRTGLDTQYF.

V usage is TRBV20-1 and J usage is TRBJ2-3; D uncertain. The V end was cut by 3 bases, the J end by 7 bases, with 8 bases between. The CDR3 contains 11 residues. Looked up from germline, CDR1 is DFQATT and CDR2 is SNEGSKA (reference sequence). The CDR3 protein is CSASSLHTQYF. The CDR3 DNA follows: TGCAGTGCTAGTTCCCTCCATACGCAGTATTTT.

This chain connects TRBV28 to TRBJ1-1, with D hard to call. The CDR3 runs to 13 residues. Germline values: CDR1 MDHEN, CDR2 SYDVKM. V was shortened by 6 bases and J by 0 bases, with 8 bases between the two germline ends. CDR3: CASSPVMNTEAFF. Written as DNA, the CDR3 is TGTGCCAGCAGCCCAGTGATGAACACTGAAGCTTTCTTT.

The V call is TRBV5-1, the J call TRBJ2-1, with TRBD2 matching 7 bases. Germline values: CDR1 SGHRS, CDR2 YFSETQ. The CDR3 is 14 residues long. Unmatched junction bases numbered 11, after V lost 4 bases and J lost 10 bases. CDR3 in DNA: TGCGCCAGCAGCACCCCGGGACTACCCCAAGAGCAGTTCTTC. Amino acid sequence: CASSTPGLPQEQFF.

This clone occurred a few times. This chain joins TRBV7-9 and TRBJ1-6; D is possibly TRBD1 (5 bases). The CDR3 covers 13 residues. With 8 bases removed from V and 5 bases from J, the gap between germline ends came to 10 bases. The germline V gene encodes CDR1 SEHNR and CDR2 FQNEAQ (reference sequence). CDR3: CASSGGNNSPLHF. CDR3 nucleotide sequence: TGTGCCAGCTCGGGGGGTAATAATTCACCCCTCCACTTT.

This clone is categorized as large. CDR3 nucleotides: TGTGCCAGCAGTTTCGGGGAAGGTACGCTCTACGAGCAGTACGTC. Amino acid sequence: CASSFGEGTLYEQYV. This chain joins TRBV28 and TRBJ2-7, with a tentative D call TRBD2 (5 bases). Germline V CDR1 and CDR2: MDHEN, SYDVKM. V dropped 3 bases and J dropped 3 bases, with 15 bases sitting between them. CDR3 size: 15 residues.

The V call is TRBV6-4, the J call TRBJ1-2; 7 nucleotides align to TRBD1. The germline V gene has CDR1 MRHNA and CDR2 SNTAGT. The junction had 11 bases not matched to a gene; V was cut back by 6 bases and J by 7 bases. The CDR3 runs to 14 residues. The CDR3 coding sequence is TGTGCCAGCAGGCCCGGGACAGCCCCGTCTGGCTACACCTTC. It codes for CASRPGTAPSGYTF.

This clone was counted a few times. The CDR3 region is CASSVNRGIQETQYF. The CDR3 DNA is TGTGCCAGCAGCGTAAACCGGGGGATCCAAGAGACCCAGTACTTC. V usage is TRBV5-4 and J usage is TRBJ2-5, with TRBD2 as a possible D gene (6 bases). With 4 bases removed from V and 1 base from J, the gap between germline ends came to 14 bases. The CDR3 loop spans 15 amino acids. The germline V gene encodes CDR1 SGHNT and CDR2 YYREEE (reference sequence).

The gene calls are TRBV30 and TRBJ1-4, with 7 bases aligning to TRBD1. Unmatched junction bases numbered 2, after V lost 5 bases and J lost 8 bases. CDR1 and CDR2 from the germline V gene are GTSNPN and SVGIG (reference sequence). This CDR3 has 11 residues. CDR3 nucleotides: TGTGCCTGGGACAGGGCGGAAAAACTGTTTTTT. Protein sequence: CAWDRAEKLFF.

The chain carries TRBV7-2 and TRBJ2-5, with 11 bases lining up with TRBD2. Per germline, CDR1 SGHTA and CDR2 FQGNSA. Germline trimming cut 2 bases from V and 4 bases from J; bases unmatched to any gene: 12. This CDR3 has 18 residues. DNA for the CDR3: TGTGCCAGCAGCTTAAAACTAGCGGGAGTGGGTTATCCAGAGACCCAGTACTTC. Protein product: CASSLKLAGVGYPETQYF.

The genes are TRBV19 and TRBJ1-2; no firm D call. The CDR3 is made up of 12 amino acids. Germline V CDR1 and CDR2: LNHDA, SQIVND (reference sequence). The V and J ends lost 7 bases and 6 bases respectively, with 12 bases between them. CDR3 sequence (DNA): TGTGCCAGTACCTTAGCGGGTCATGGCTACACCTTC. Its translation is CASTLAGHGYTF.

This clone was picked up one time. The J gene is TRBJ1-3, the V gene TRBV6-5, with a tentative D call TRBD1 (5 bases). This CDR3 contains 15 residues. CDR1 and CDR2 from the germline V gene are MNHEY and SVGAGI. V dropped 8 bases and J dropped 0 bases, with 14 bases sitting between them. The CDR3 region is CASLLDRYSGNTIYF. DNA of the CDR3: TGTGCCAGCCTGTTAGACAGATACTCTGGAAACACCATATATTTT.

The J gene is TRBJ2-3, the V gene TRBV6-2 or TRBV6-3; D is perhaps TRBD2 (6 bases). The CDR3 is 15 residues long. CDR1 is MNHEY, CDR2 SVGEGT, per germline. V was clipped by 2 bases and J by 1 base, with 10 bases between them. The CDR3 nucleotides read TGTGCCAGCAGTTACGGCGGGACCGGCACAGATACGCAGTATTTT. Translated, it gives CASSYGGTGTDTQYF.

The V and J genes are TRBV10-3 and TRBJ2-3, with 11 bases aligning to TRBD2. The trim removed 10 bases at V and 4 bases at J, leaving 16 bases unmatched. Germline CDR1 and CDR2: ENHRY and SYGVKD. This CDR3 is 17 amino acids long. The CDR3 is CASRPGLAVFEADTQYF. The CDR3 DNA sequence: TGTGCCAGTAGACCGGGACTAGCGGTTTTCGAAGCAGATACGCAGTATTTT.